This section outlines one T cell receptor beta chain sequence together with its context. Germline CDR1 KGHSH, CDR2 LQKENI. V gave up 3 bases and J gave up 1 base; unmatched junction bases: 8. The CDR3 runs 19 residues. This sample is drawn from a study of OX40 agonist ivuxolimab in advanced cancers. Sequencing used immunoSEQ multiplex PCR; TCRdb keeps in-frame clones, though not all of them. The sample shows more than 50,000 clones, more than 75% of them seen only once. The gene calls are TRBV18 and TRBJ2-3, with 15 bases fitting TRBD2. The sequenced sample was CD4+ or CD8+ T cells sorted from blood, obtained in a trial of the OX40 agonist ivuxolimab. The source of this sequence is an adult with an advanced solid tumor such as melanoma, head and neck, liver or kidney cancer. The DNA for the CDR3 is TGTGCCAGCTCACCGTTAGGGACTAGCGGGAGGATTGGCACAGATACGCAGTATTTT. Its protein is CASSPLGTSGRIGTDTQYF.